This entry features one T cell receptor beta chain sequence. The sample comes from a study of patients and donors after allogeneic stem cell transplantation. Using its own MiXCR run on the RT-PCR reads, TCRdb lists one record per CDR3 protein. The sample has approximately 200,000 distinct CDR3 sequences, over 30% seen once. The CDR3 has 16 residues. V lost 3 bases and J 7 bases, leaving 23 bases between the germline ends. Germline V gives CDR1 SGHRS, CDR2 YFSETQ. The specimen sequenced was blood, either unsorted or a sorted T cell fraction (not recorded which). This receptor was taken from a human donor who was either an allogeneic HSCT recipient or a stem cell or donor lymphocyte infusion donor (not recorded which). It is not recorded whose cells these are; they may come from a transplant donor. The gene calls are TRBV5-1 and TRBJ2-7; TRBD1 might be the D (6 bases). CDR3 in DNA: TGCGCCAGCAGCTACCGCCCCCCGACAGGTCATGGGGAGCAGTACTTC. Translating it yields CASSYRPPTGHGEQYF.